What follows is one TCR beta chain and its context. As yet, its antigen is unknown. Primers included in the PCR were 60 Vbeta and 13 Jbeta primers. Only in-frame clones appear in the TCRdb table, and some are missing; sequencing was by immunoSEQ multiplex PCR. The data show more than 150,000 clones, 75% to 85% seen once. The data belong to a study of cytomegalovirus exposure and HLA in healthy donors. About the study: Drawn from HLA-typed donors, around 85 million unique TCRs were held in an early data release.

General study points: Reports described diagnosis of cytomegalovirus status by the classifier as highly specific and sensitive. Beyond CMV serostatus, there was no information to go on about immune exposure.

CDR3 length: 14 amino acids. V lost 5 bases, J lost 5 bases, and 16 bases lay in between. The germline V gene encodes CDR1 GTSNPN and CDR2 SVGIG (reference sequence). The sequencing input was PBMCs. The source is a girl under 18 in good health and CMV-seropositive. The chain carries TRBV30 and TRBJ2-1, with D maybe TRBD1 (7 bases). The CDR3 loop reads CAWATGRGHNEQFF. CDR3 nucleotide sequence: TGTGCCTGGGCGACAGGGCGGGGTCACAATGAGCAGTTCTTC. The complete variable domain, with remaining parts taken from reference TRBV30 and TRBJ2-1, reads SQTIHQWPATLVQPVGSPLSLECTVEGTSNPNLYWYRQAAGRGLQLLFYSVGIGQISSEVPQNLSASRPQDRQFILSSKKLLLSDSGFYLCAWATGRGHNEQFFGPGTRLTVL.